Below, one T cell receptor beta chain is given with its context. Its antigen remains unknown. The data stem from a study of blood T cells in healthy people across ages. Study-wide findings and caveats: It was the long-lived donors that had more naive CD4+ cells and higher diversity than aged donors. Per million T cells, TCR beta diversity dropped roughly linearly as age increased.

The authors ran a second PCR of roughly 6 to 12 cycles using a sample-barcoded 5' primer and a J-beta primer mix. Sequencing of every sample gave 3 million or more CDR3-containing paired-end reads. In TCRdb, the 5' RACE reads were re-called with MiXCR into one record per CDR3 protein. The top ten hold approximately 2.1% of the sample, which has about 1.8 million distinct CDR3 sequences, 49% seen once. The CDR3 has 12 residues. Germline loops: CDR1 DFQATT, CDR2 SNEGSKA (reference sequence). V lost 6 bases, J lost 3 bases, and 10 bases lay in between. Healthy Caucasian individuals from Russia aged about 6 to 100 were enrolled as donors.

The sequence came from a woman aged 35 to 49 in good health. Sequenced: blood. V is TRBV20-1 and J is TRBJ2-3; D gene uncertain. CDR3 DNA sequence: TGCAGTGCACCCACGGTGACAGATACGCAGTATTTT. Its translation: CSAPTVTDTQYF.